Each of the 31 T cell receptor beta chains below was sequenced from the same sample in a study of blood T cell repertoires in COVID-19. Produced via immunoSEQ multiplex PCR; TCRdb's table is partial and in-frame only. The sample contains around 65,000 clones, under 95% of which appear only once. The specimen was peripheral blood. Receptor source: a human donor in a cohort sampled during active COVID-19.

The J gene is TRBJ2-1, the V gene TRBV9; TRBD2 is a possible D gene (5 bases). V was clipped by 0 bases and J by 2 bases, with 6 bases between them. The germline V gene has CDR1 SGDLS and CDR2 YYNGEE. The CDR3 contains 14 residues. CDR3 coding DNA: TGTGCCAGCAGCGTAGGGCGGGCCTACAATGAGCAGTTCTTC. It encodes CASSVGRAYNEQFF.

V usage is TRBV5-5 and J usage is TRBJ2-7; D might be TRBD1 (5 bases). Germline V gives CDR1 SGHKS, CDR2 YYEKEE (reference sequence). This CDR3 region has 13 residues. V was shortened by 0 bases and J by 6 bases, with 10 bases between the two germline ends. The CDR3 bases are TGTGCCAGCAGCTTGGCAGGGTATGGCGAGCAGTACTTC. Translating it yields CASSLAGYGEQYF.

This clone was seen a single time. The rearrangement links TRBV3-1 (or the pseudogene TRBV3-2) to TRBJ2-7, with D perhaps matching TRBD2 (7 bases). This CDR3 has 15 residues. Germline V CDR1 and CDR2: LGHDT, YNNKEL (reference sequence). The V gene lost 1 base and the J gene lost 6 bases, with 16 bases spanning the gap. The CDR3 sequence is CASSQGLLAGAEQYF. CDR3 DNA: TGTGCCAGCAGCCAAGGACTCTTGGCGGGGGCCGAGCAGTACTTC.

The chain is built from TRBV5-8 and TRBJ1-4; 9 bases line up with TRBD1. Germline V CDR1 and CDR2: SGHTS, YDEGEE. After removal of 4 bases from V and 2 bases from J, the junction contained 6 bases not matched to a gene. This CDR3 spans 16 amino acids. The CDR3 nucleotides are TGTGCCAGCAGCCAGGGACAGGGAGGCACTAATGAAAAACTGTTTTTT. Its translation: CASSQGQGGTNEKLFF.

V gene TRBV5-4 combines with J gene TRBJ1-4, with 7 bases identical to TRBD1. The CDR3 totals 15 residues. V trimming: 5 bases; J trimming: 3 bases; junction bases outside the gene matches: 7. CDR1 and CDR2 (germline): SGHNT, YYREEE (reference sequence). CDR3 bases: TGTGCCAGCAGTTCTAACAGGGGCGCTAATGAAAAACTGTTTTTT. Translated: CASSSNRGANEKLFF.

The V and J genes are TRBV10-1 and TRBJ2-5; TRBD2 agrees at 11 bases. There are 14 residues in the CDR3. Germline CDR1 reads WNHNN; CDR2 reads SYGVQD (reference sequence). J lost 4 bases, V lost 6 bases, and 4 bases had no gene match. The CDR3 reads CASSPSGRRETQYF. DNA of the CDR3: TGCGCCAGCAGCCCTAGCGGGAGGAGAGAGACCCAGTACTTC.

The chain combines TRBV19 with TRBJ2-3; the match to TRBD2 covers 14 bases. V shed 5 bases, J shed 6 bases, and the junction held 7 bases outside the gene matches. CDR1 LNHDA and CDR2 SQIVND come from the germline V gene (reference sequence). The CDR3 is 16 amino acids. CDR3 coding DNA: TGTGCCAGTAGTGATCCCGGGACTAGCGGGAGTGATACGCAGTATTTT. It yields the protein CASSDPGTSGSDTQYF.

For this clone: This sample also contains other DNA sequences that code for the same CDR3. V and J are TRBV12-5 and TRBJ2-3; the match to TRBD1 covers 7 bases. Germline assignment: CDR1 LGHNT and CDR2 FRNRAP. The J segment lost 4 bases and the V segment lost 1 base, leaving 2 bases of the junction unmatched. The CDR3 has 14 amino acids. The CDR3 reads CASGLGQGADTQYF. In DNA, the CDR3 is TGTGCTAGTGGTTTGGGCCAGGGGGCAGATACGCAGTATTTT. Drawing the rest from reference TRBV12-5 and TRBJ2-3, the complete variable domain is DARVTQTPRHKVTEMGQEVTMRCQPILGHNTVFWYRQTMMQGLELLAYFRNRAPLDDSGMPKDRFSAEMPDATLATLKIQPSEPRDSAVYFCASGLGQGADTQYFGPGTRLTVL.

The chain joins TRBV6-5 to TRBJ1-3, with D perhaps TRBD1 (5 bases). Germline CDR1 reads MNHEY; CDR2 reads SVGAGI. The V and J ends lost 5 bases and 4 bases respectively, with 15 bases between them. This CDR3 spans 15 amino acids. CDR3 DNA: TGTGCCAGCAGTCTGGACAAAGGGAAAGGAAACACCATATATTTT. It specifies CASSLDKGKGNTIYF.

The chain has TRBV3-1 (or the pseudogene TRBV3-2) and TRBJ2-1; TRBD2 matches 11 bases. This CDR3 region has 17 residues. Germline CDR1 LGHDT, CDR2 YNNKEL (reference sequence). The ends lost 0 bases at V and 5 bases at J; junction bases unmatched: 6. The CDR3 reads CASSQDAYSGGDNEQFF. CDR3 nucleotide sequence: TGTGCCAGCAGCCAAGATGCGTATAGCGGGGGGGACAATGAGCAGTTCTTC.

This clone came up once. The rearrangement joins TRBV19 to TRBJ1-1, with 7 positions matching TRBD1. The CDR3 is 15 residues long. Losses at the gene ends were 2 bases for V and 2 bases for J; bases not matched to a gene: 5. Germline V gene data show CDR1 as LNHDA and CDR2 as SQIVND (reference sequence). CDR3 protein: CASSISRGPNTEAFF. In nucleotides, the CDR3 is TGTGCCAGTAGTATATCTAGGGGGCCAAACACTGAAGCTTTCTTT.

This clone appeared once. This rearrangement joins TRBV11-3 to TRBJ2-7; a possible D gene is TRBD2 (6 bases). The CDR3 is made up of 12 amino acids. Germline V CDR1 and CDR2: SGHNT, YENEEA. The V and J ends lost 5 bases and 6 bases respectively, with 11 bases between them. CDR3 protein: CASSRGNGEQYF. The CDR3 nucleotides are TGTGCCAGCAGCCGGGGGAACGGCGAGCAGTACTTC.

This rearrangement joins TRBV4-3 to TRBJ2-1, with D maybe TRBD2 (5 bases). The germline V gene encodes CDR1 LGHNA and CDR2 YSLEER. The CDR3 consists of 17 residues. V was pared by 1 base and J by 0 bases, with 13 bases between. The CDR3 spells CASSQVVTISSYNEQFF. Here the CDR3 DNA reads TGCGCCAGCAGCCAAGTTGTGACTATAAGCTCCTACAATGAGCAGTTCTTC.

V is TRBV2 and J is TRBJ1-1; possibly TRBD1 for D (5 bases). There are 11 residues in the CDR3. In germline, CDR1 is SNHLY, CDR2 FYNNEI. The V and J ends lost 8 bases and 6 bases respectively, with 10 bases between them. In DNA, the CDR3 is TGTGCCAGCTGGAGGGGCTCTGAAGCTTTCTTT. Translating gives CASWRGSEAFF.

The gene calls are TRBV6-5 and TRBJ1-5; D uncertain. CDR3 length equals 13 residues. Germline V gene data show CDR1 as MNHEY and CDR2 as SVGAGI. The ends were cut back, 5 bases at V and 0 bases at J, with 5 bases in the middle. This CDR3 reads CASSPNSNQPQHF. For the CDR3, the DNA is TGTGCCAGCAGTCCAAATAGCAATCAGCCCCAGCATTTT.

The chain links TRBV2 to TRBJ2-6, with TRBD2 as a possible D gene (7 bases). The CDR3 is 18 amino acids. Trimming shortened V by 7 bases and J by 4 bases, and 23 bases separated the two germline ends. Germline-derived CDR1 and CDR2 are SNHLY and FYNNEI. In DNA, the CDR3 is TGTGCCAGCACCCCAAGGGGGGGCGGGGTGTTCGGGGCCAACGTCCTGACTTTC. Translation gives CASTPRGGGVFGANVLTF.

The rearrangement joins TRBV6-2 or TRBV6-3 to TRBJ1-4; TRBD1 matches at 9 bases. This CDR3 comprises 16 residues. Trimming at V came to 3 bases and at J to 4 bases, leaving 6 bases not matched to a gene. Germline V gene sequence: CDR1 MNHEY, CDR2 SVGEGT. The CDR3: CASSYTGTGINEKLFF. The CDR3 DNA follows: TGTGCCAGCAGTTATACCGGGACAGGGATTAATGAAAAACTGTTTTTT.

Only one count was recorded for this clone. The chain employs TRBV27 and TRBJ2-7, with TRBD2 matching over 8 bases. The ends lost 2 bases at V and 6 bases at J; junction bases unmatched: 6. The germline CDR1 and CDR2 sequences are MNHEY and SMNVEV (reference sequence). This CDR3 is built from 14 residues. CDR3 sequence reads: CASSLRGGRTEQYF. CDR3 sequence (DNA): TGTGCCAGCAGTTTAAGGGGCGGGAGGACCGAGCAGTACTTC.

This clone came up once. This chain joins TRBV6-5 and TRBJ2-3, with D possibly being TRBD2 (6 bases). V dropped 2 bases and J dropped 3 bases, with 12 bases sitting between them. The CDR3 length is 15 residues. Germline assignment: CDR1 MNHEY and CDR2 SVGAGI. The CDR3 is CASSYRRGRTDTQYF. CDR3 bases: TGTGCCAGCAGTTACCGCCGGGGGAGAACAGATACGCAGTATTTT.

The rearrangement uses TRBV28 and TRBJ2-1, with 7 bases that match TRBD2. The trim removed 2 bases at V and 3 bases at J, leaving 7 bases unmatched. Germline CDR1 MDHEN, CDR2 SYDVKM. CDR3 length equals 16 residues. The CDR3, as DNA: TGTGCCAGCAGTTTAGGCGTGCCGGGGGGCTACAATGAGCAGTTCTTC. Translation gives CASSLGVPGGYNEQFF.

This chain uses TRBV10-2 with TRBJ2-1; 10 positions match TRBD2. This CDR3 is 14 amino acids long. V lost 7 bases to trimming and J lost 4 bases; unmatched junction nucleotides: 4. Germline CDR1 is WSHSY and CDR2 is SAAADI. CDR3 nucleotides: TGCGCCAGCATGAGGACTAGCGGATACAATGAGCAGTTCTTC. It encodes CASMRTSGYNEQFF.

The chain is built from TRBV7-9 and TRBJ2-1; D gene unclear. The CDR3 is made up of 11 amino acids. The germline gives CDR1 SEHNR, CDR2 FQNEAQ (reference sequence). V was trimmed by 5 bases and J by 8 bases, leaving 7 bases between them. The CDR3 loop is CASSPSYEQFF. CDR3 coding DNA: TGTGCCAGCAGCCCTAGTTATGAGCAGTTCTTC.

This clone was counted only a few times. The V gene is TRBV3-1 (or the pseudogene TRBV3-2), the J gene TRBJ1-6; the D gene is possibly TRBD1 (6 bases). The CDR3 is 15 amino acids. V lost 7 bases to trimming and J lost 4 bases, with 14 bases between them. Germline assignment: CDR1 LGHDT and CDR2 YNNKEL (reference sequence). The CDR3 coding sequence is TGTGCCAGCACCCCGGGGGGGCGGTATAATTCACCCCTCCACTTT. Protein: CASTPGGRYNSPLHF.

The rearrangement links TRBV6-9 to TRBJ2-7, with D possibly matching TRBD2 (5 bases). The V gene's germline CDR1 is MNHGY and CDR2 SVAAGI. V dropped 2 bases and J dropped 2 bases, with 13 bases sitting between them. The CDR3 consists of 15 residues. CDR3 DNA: TGTGCCAGCAGTTATAGGACTTCGGGCCCCTACGAGCAGTACTTC. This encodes CASSYRTSGPYEQYF.

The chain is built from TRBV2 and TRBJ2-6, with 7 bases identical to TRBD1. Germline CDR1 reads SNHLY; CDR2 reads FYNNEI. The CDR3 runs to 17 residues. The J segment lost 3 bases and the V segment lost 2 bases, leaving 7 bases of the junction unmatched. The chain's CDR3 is CASSESVGGGGANVLTF. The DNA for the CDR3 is TGTGCCAGCAGTGAATCGGTAGGGGGCGGTGGGGCCAACGTCCTGACTTTC.

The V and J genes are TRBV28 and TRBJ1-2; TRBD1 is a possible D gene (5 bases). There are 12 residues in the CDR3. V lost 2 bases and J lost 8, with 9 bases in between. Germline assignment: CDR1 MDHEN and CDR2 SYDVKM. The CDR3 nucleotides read TGTGCCAGCAGTTTACAGGGTCTGGGCTACACCTTC. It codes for CASSLQGLGYTF.

The CDR3 protein is CASSQTASYSYNEQFF. CDR3 bases: TGTGCCAGCAGCCAGACAGCCTCTTACTCCTACAATGAGCAGTTCTTC. The chain couples TRBV7-3 to TRBJ2-1; D possibly corresponds to TRBD1 (5 bases). Looked up from germline, CDR1 is SGHTA and CDR2 is FQGTGA. This CDR3 region has 16 residues. The ends were cut back, 5 bases at V and 0 bases at J, with 14 bases in the middle.

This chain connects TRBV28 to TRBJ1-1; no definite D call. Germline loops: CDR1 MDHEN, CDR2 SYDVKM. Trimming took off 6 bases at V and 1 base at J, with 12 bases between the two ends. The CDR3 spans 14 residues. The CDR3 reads CASRPPARNTEAFF. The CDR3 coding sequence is TGTGCCAGCAGACCCCCCGCGAGGAACACTGAAGCTTTCTTT.

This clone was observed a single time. The DNA of the CDR3 is TGTGCCAGCAGCGTAGGGGGACAGGGTAACCACGAGCAGTACTTC. It encodes CASSVGGQGNHEQYF. V usage is TRBV9 and J usage is TRBJ2-7; the match to TRBD1 covers 9 bases. Unmatched junction bases numbered 6, after V lost 0 bases and J lost 5 bases. Germline CDR1 reads SGDLS; CDR2 reads YYNGEE. CDR3 length: 15 residues.

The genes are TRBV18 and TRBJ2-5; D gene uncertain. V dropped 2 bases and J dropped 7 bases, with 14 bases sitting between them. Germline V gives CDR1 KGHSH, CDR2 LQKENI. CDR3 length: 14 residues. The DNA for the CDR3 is TGTGCCAGCTCACCATTGGGCACCTTAGGGACCCAGTACTTC. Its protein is CASSPLGTLGTQYF.

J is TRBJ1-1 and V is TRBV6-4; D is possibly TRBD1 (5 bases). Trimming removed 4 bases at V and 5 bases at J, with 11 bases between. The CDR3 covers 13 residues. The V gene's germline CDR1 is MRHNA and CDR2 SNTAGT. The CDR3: CASSALGGTEAFF. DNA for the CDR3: TGTGCCAGCAGTGCGTTGGGGGGAACTGAAGCTTTCTTT.